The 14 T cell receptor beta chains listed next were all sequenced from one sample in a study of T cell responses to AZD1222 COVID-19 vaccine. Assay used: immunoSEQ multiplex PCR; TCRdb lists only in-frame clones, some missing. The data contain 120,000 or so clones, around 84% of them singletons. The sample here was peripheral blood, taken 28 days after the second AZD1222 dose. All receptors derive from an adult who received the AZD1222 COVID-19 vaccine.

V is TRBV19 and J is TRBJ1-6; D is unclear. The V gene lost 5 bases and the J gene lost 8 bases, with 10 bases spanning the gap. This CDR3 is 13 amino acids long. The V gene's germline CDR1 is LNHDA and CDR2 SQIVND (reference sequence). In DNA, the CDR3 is TGTGCCAGTAGTTTCCAGTATGATTCACCCCTCCACTTT. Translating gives CASSFQYDSPLHF.

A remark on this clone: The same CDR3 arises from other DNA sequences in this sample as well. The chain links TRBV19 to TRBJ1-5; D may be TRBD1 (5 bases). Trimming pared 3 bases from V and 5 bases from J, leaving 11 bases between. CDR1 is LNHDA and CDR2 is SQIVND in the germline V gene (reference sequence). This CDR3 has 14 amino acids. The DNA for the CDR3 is TGTGCCAGTAGTATTGGGCCAGGGCATCAGCCCCAGCATTTT. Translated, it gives CASSIGPGHQPQHF.

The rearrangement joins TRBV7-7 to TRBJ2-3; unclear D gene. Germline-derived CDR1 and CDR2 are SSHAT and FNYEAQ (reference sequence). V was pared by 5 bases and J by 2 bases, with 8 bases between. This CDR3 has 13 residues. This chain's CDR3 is CASSKVVTDTQYF. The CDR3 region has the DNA TGTGCCAGCAGCAAAGTTGTCACAGATACGCAGTATTTT.

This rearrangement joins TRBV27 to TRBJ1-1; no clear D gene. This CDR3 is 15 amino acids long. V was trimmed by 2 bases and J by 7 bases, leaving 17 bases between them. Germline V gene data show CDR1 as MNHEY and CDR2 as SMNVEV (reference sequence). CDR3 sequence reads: CASSLRRQSEGEAFF. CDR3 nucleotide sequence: TGTGCCAGCAGTTTAAGGAGGCAGTCAGAAGGTGAAGCTTTCTTT.

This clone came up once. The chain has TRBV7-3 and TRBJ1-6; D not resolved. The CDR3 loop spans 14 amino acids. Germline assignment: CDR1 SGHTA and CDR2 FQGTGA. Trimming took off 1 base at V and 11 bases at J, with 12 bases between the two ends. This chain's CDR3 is CASSLIRGSAPLHF. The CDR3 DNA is TGTGCCAGCAGCTTAATTCGGGGTTCGGCACCCCTCCACTTT.

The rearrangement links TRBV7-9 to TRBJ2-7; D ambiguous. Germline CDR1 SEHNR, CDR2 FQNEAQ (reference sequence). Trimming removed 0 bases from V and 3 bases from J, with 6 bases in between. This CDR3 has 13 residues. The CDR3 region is CASSLASDYEQYF. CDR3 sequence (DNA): TGTGCCAGCAGCTTAGCGTCAGACTACGAGCAGTACTTC. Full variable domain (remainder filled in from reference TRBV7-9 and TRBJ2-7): DTGVSQNPRHKITKRGQNVTFRCDPISEHNRLYWYRQTLGQGPEFLTYFQNEAQLEKSRLLSDRFSAERPKGSFSTLEIQRTEQGDSAMYLCASSLASDYEQYFGPGTRLTVT.

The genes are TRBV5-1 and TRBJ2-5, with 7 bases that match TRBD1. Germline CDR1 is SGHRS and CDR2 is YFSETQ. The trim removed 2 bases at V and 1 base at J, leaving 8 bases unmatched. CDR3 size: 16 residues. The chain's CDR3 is CASSFPTGISQETQYF. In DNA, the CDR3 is TGCGCCAGCAGCTTCCCGACAGGGATCTCCCAAGAGACCCAGTACTTC.

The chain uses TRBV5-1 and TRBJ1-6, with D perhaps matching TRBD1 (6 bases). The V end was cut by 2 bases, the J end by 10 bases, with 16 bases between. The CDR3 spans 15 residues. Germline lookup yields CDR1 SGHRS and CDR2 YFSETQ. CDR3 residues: CASSLNPGVESPLHF. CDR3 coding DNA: TGCGCCAGCAGCTTAAACCCAGGGGTGGAATCACCCCTCCACTTT.

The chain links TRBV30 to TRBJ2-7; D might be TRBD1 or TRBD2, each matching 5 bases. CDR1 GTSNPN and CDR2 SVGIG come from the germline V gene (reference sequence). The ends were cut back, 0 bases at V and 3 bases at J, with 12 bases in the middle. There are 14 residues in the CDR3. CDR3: CAWSVSGHGYEQYF. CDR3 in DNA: TGTGCCTGGAGTGTTTCGGGGCATGGCTACGAGCAGTACTTC.

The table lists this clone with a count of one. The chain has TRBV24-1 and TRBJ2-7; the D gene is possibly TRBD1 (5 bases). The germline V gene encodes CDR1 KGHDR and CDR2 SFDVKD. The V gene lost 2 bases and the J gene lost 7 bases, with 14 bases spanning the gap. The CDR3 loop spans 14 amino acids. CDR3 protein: CATSDSRDGFEQYF. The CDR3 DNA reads TGTGCCACCAGTGATTCCAGGGATGGCTTTGAGCAGTACTTC.

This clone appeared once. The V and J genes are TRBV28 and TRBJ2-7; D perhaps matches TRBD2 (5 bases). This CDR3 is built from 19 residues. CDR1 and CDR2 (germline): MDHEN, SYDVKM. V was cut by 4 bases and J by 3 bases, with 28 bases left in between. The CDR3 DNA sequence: TGTGCCAGCAGTTCATGGGAACTAGGTACTCCCTGGATAGACTACGAGCAGTACTTC. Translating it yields CASSSWELGTPWIDYEQYF.

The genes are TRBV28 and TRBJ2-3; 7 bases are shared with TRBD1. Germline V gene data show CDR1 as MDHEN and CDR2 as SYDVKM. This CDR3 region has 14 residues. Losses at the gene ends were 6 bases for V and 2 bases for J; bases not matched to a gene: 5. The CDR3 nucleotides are TGTGCCAGCAGAAGGACAGGATCCACAGATACGCAGTATTTT. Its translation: CASRRTGSTDTQYF.

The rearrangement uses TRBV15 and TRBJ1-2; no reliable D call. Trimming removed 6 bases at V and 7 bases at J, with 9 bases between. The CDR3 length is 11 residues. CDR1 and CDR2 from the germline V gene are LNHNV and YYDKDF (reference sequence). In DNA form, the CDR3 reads TGTGCCACCAGTGGAGGTACTGGCTACACCTTC. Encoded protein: CATSGGTGYTF.

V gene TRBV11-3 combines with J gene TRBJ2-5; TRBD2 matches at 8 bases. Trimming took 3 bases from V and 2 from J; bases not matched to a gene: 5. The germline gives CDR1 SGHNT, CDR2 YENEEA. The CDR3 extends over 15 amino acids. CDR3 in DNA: TGTGCCAGCAGCTTCGGGGGGGGAACTCAAGAGACCCAGTACTTC. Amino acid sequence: CASSFGGGTQETQYF.